This T cell receptor beta chain was recorded in a study of cytomegalovirus exposure and HLA in healthy donors. General study findings and limits: Cytomegalovirus association was listed for around 170 TCR beta chains. Apparent HLA restriction characterized most CMV-associated TCR beta chains in a later analysis. In a later analysis, HLA-C alleles had the fewest associated TCRs, DRB1 alleles the most.

About this clone itself: Its antigen is undetermined.

Trimming cost V 5 bases and J 7 bases; bases outside gene matches: 16. CDR1 is SGHTA and CDR2 is FQGTGA in the germline V gene. There are 17 residues in the CDR3. Amplification used 60 Vbeta primers and 13 Jbeta primers. Libraries were prepared by immunoSEQ multiplex PCR; TCRdb keeps only in-frame clonotypes and omits some of them. Among 200,000 to 250,000 clones listed, about 81% were seen once. The chain links TRBV7-3 to TRBJ2-7; 11 nucleotides match TRBD2. The TCR was taken from a woman in her forties in good health and CMV-seropositive. The specimen was PBMCs. The CDR3 region is CASSTPPGTSGGREQYF. The CDR3 nucleotides are TGTGCCAGCAGCACTCCCCCCGGGACTAGCGGAGGGCGGGAGCAGTACTTC.